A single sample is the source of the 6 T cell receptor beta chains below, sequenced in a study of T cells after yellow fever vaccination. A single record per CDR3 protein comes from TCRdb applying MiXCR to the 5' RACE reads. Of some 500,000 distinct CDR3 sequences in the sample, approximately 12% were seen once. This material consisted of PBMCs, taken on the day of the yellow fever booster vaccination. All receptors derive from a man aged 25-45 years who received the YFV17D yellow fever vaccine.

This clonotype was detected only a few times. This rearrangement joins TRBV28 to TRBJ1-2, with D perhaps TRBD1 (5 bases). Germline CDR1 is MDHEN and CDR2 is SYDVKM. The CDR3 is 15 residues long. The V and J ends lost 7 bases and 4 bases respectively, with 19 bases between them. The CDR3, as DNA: TGTGCCAGCACCTCGGGGCCAGCTTTAGGCTATGGCTACACCTTC. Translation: CASTSGPALGYGYTF.

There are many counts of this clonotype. CDR3 sequence: CASSSAGKETQYF. CDR3 DNA: TGTGCCAGCAGCTCCGCGGGGAAAGAGACCCAGTACTTC. The V call is TRBV11-2, the J call TRBJ2-5, with a possible D match to TRBD2 (6 bases). The CDR3 runs to 13 residues. From germline, CDR1 is SGHAT and CDR2 FQNNGV. Trimming took 4 bases from V and 3 from J, leaving 9 bases between them. Full variable domain (remainder filled in from reference TRBV11-2 and TRBJ2-5): EAGVAQSPRYKIIEKRQSVAFWCNPISGHATLYWYQQILGQGPKLLIQFQNNGVVDDSQLPKDRFSAERLKGVDSTLKIQPAKLEDSAVYLCASSSAGKETQYFGPGTRLLVL.

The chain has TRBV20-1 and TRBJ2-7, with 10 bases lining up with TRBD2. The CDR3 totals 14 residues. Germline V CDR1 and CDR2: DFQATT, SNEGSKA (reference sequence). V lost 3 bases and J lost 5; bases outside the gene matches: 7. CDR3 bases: TGCAGTGCTAGGTCGAGCGGGAGGGCCGACGAGCAGTACTTC. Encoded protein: CSARSSGRADEQYF.

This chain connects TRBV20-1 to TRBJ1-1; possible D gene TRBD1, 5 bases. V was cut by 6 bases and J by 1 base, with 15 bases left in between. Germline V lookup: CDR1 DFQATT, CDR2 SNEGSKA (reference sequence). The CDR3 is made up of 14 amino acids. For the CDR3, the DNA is TGCAGTGCCAGCGACGGGGGGGGGAACACTGAAGCTTTCTTT. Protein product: CSASDGGGNTEAFF.

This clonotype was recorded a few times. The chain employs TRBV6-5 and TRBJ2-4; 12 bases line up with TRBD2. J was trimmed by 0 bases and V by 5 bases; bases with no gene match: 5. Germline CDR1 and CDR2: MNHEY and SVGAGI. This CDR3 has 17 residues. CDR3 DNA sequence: TGTGCCAGCAGTAGGCTAGCGGGAGGGGAAGCCAAAAACATTCAGTACTTC. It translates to CASSRLAGGEAKNIQYF.

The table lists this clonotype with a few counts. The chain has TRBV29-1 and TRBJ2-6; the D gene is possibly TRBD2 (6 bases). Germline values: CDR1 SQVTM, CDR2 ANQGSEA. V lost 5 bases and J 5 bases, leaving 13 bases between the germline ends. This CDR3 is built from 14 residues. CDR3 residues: CSVKEGSRANVLTF. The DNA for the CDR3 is TGCAGCGTTAAGGAGGGTTCTAGGGCCAACGTCCTGACTTTC. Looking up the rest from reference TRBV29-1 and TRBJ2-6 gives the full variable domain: SAVISQKPSRDICQRGTSLTIQCQVDSQVTMMFWYRQQPGQSLTLIATANQGSEATYESGFVIDKFPISRPNLTFSTLTVSNMSPEDSSIYLCSVKEGSRANVLTFGAGSRLTVL.